The present T cell receptor (beta chain) was sequenced within a study of breast tumors, draining lymph nodes, adjacent tissues. This clonotype has a handful of counts. The lymph nodes were axillary draining lymph nodes from breast cancer patients. In TCRdb, the multiplex PCR reads were re-called with MiXCR into one record per CDR3 protein. This sample yields about 180,000 distinct CDR3 sequences, of which about 30% are seen a single time; around 4% belongs to the top ten. V was pared by 9 bases and J by 12 bases, with 11 bases of the junction left unmatched. The CDR3 loop spans 14 amino acids. The TCR was taken from a female donor with breast cancer. Some clones in this sample may be carry-over from other donors' samples. The sample taken for sequencing was axillary lymph node tissue. The chain employs TRBV12-3 or TRBV12-4 and TRBJ2-4; 13 positions agree with TRBD2. CDR3 protein: CASSPALAGGNQYF. Here the CDR3 DNA reads TGTGCCAGTTCCCCCGCACTAGCGGGGGGGAATCAGTACTTC.